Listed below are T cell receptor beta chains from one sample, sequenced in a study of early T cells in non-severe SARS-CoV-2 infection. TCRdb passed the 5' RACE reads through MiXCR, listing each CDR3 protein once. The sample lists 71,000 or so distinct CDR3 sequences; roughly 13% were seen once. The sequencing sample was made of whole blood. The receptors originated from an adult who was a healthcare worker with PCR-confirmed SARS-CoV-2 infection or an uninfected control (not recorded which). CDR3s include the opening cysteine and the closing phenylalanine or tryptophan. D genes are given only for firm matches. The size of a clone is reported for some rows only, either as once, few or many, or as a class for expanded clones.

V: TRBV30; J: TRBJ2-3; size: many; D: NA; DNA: TGTGCCTGGAGTACCGGGACCTACACAGATACGCAGTATTTT; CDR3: CAWSTGTYTDTQYF
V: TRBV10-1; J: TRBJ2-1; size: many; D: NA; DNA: TGCGCCAGCAGTGAGTCGAAAGGGGGAGGGGGTGAGCAGTTCTTC; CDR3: CASSESKGGGGEQFF
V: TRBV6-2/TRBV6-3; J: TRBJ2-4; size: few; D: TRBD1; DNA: TGTGCCAGCAGAAACGAAGACAGGGGGCCGGGGAAGTTC; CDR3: CASRNEDRGPGKF
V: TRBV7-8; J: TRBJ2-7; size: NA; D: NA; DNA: TGTGCCAGCAGCTTCGAACCGGGCTCCTACGAGCAGTACTTC; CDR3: CASSFEPGSYEQYF
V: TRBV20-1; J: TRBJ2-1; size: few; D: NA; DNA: TGCAGTGCTAGAGTCCAGCGGAGCGCCCTCGGGGAGCAGTTCTTC; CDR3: CSARVQRSALGEQFF
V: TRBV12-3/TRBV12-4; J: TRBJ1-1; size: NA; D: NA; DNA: TGTGCCAGCACCCGCCGAGGAGAGAACACTGAAGCTTTCTTT; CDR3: CASTRRGENTEAFF
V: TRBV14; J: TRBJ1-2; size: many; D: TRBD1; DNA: TGTGCCAGCAGGCCAGGGACCGGCAGGGGGTATGGCTACACCTTC; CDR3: CASRPGTGRGYGYTF
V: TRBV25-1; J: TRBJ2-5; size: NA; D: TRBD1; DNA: TGTGCCAGCAGTGGAGGGGGCGTAGGGTTGGATTTTCTGGCCCAGTACTTC; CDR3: CASSGGGVGLDFLAQYF
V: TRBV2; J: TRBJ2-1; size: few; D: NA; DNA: TGTGCCAGCAGTGAAGCGCTTGAGGTACAGGAGCAGTTCTTC; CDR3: CASSEALEVQEQFF
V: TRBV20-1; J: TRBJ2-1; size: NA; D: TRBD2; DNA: TGCAGTGCTAGAGCGAGCGGGGGGGATGTCAATGAGCAGTTCTTC; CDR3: CSARASGGDVNEQFF
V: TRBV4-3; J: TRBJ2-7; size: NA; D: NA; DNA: TGCGCCAGCAGCCAAACGGACCGATCGGGGCTCGAGCAGTACTTC; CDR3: CASSQTDRSGLEQYF
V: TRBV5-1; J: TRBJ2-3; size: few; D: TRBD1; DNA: TGCGCCAGCAGTAGGGACAGATTCACAGATACGCAGTATTTT; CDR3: CASSRDRFTDTQYF
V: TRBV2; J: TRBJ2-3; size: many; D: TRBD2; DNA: TGTGCCAGCAAGGAGAGCGGGGCTACGCAGTATTTT; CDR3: CASKESGATQYF
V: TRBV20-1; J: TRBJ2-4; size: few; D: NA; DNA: TGCAGTGCTAGAGCGTCCCACAGGGTCGTCAAAAACATTCAGTACTTC; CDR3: CSARASHRVVKNIQYF
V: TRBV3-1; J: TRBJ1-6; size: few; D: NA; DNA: TGTGCCAGCAGCCAAGTTCAGGTTAATTCACCCCTCCACTTT; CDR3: CASSQVQVNSPLHF
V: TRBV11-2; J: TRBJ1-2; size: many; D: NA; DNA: TGTGCCAGCAGCTTAGTTACGGGGTCACAAGGCTACACCTTC; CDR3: CASSLVTGSQGYTF
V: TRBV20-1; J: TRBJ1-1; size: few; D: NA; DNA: TGCAGTGCTAGAGATCAAAGGGGTGGGACCACTGAAGCTTTCTTT; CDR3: CSARDQRGGTTEAFF
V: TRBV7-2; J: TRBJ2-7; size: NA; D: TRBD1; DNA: TGTGCCAGCAGCTCGGACAGGGTAAGAAATGAGCAGTACTTC; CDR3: CASSSDRVRNEQYF
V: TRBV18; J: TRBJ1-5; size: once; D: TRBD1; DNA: TGTGCCAGCTCACCCGACAGGGCAATAGGGCCCCAGCATTTT; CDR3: CASSPDRAIGPQHF
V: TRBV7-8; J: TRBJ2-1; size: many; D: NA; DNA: TGTGCCAGCAGCTTTTTTCGTAACAATGAGCAGTTCTTC; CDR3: CASSFFRNNEQFF
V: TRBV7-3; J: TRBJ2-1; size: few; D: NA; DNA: TGTGCCAGCAGCTTGGACCCGGGGCCCTATGATGAGCAGTTCTTC; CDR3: CASSLDPGPYDEQFF
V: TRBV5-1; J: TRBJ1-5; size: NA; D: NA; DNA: TGCGCCAGCAGCTTGGCGGGGGGAGAACGGCAGCCCCAGCATTTT; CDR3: CASSLAGGERQPQHF
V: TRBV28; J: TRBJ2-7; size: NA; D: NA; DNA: TGTGCCAGCAGTTTAATTAGAGGCGCCGAGCAGTACTTC; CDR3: CASSLIRGAEQYF
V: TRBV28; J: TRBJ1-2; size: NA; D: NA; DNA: TGTGCCAGCAGTCCCCCAGGCCATGGCTACACCTTC; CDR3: CASSPPGHGYTF
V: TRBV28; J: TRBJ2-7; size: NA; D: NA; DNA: TGTGCCAGCAGCCGCACCTCCCAATCAAGGAACGAGCAGTACTTC; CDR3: CASSRTSQSRNEQYF
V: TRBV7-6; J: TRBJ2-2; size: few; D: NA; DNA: TGTGCCAGCAGCCCGCTTTTCACGGGGACCACCGGGGAGCTGTTTTTT; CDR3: CASSPLFTGTTGELFF
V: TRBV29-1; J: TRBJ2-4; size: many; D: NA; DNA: TGCAGCGTTGGGCAGGGAGGAAACATTCAGTACTTC; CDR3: CSVGQGGNIQYF
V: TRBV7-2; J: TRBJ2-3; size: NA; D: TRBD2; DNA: TGTGCCAGCAGCCCTAGGCCTTCTAGCGGGGGATACACAAATACGCAGTATTTT; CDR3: CASSPRPSSGGYTNTQYF